This T cell receptor beta chain comes out of a study of molecular identifiers for immune sequencing clone quantification (dated by TCRdb to the late 2010s). For the wider study: For a replicate experiment, the RNA from either approximately 20,000 or 100,000 naive CD8 T cells was divided into five aliquots, and four of those aliquots went on to sequencing. CD8 T cells were used in a methods study to benchmark molecular-identifier clustering-based TCR repertoire sequencing (MIDCIRS) and TCR RNA copy counting.

Turning to this clonotype: The antigen it recognizes is unknown. No quality values exist for individual bases; no much larger clone is one base distant.

General findings and caveats noted by the study authors: Identical TCR molecules sharing a barcode could cause highly expanded clone sizes to be underestimated. In CMV-specific effector cells, clones with more than 20 RNA copies contained over 99% of molecules, whereas in naive cells such clones contained under 1% of molecules. About 2.9 recovered TCR RNA copies per cell were obtained by modeling, versus 9 to 10 by digital PCR, implying a capture efficiency of 25% to 30%. The naive libraries included spiked-in Jurkat TCR RNA (10 copies' worth), and this Jurkat TCR RNA is not part of the donor repertoire. Even against a background of roughly 1 million naive CD8 T cells, spiked-in Jurkat TCR RNA amounting to a single cell's worth was reported to be detectable. When barcode sub-clustering was left out, chimeric consensus sequences inflated TCR diversity, with chimeras reaching as high as 47%.

The library was prepared using PCR. The instrument was a NextSeq 500. Preparation of bulk TCR libraries followed a previously described approach, with the TCR primers listed in Table S5. Purification of total RNA was performed with the Qiagen AllPrep DNA/RNA kit. Reads from multiple sequencing runs of the same library were pooled before analysis. The study's own analysis went as follows. Reads were retained only if their TCR constant sequence matched exactly, and those retained reads were trimmed to 150 nt and grouped according to their 12-nt molecular barcodes. Within each barcode group, reads were sub-clustered at a 15% Levenshtein threshold, and quality-weighted consensus sequences were built per RNA molecule. Non-functional sequences were discarded, and so were lower-count sequences lying one edit away from another sequence. Based on fitting two negative binomial distributions, any barcode sub-cluster with under 20% of the maximum read count was discarded. TCRdb redid the processing of the public reads, applying fastp at Q25 and MiXCR, and retained in-frame beta chains. Each CDR3 protein appears once, grouped with its most common genes and DNA. The V and J calls, along with clone size, are taken from TCRdb and not from the paper's own processing. Here the sample has around 320,000 distinct CDR3 sequences; roughly 24% occur a single time. Clones ranked in the top ten supply about 0.7% of the sample.

Libraries of naive CD8 T cells were generated from around 20,000 to 990,000 sorted cells, with 10%, 30% or 50% of the purified RNA used. Naive CD8 T cells were FACS-sorted as CD8+CD4-CCR7+CD45RA+ on a BD FACSAria II into RLT Plus buffer. To test detection sensitivity, Jurkat RNA equivalent to over 8 TCR copies was spiked into samples of roughly 18,000-1,000,000 naive CD8 T cells. Enrichment of CD8 T cells was done with RosetteSep CD8+ T Cell Enrichment Cocktail plus Ficoll-Paque, and ACK red cell lysis came afterward. CDR3 length: 16 amino acids, cysteine to phenylalanine. The read is trimmed to its CDR3 DNA, 48 bases read in frame from base 1. From the germline V gene, CDR1 is MNHEY and CDR2 is SVGEGT. Germline trimming: 3 bases from V, 7 bases from J; junction bases outside gene matches: 12.

Here the chain combines TRBV6-2 or TRBV6-3 and TRBJ1-5; TRBD1 fits 7 bases in the junction. The sequenced sample consisted of naive CD8+ T cells from blood, with Jurkat cell RNA spiked in. The cell subset or site label of this sample denotes: FACS-sorted CD8+CD4-CCR7+CD45RA+ naive T cells. The clonotype comes from a human donor in good health. Some libraries in this study had Jurkat cell RNA spiked in. The nucleotides read TGTGCCAGCAGTTATGAAGGGGGCAATAGCGGACAGCCCCAGCATTTT. Translation gives CASSYEGGNSGQPQHF.